A selection of T cell receptor beta chains follows, all from one sample in a study of blood T cell repertoires in COVID-19. Some clones are missing from TCRdb's copy, which holds only in-frame ones; the method was immunoSEQ multiplex PCR. The table lists 150,000 to 250,000 clones, approximately 84% of them singletons. The sample consisted of peripheral blood. These receptors originate from a human donor with acute or convalescent COVID-19. The donor label of this sample is uncertain. Both conserved end residues are part of each CDR3. The D gene is left open where the match is weak. Part of the rows lack a size; the others show once, few, many or a class for expanded clones.

>-|TRBJ2-1|-|TRBV20-1
CSASLNEQFF
TGCAGTGCTAGTCTCAATGAGCAGTTCTTC
>-|TRBJ1-4|-|TRBV7-9
CASSPRTADEKLFF
TGTGCCAGCAGCCCCCGGACAGCGGATGAAAAACTGTTTTTT
>TRBD2|TRBJ2-5|few|TRBV7-2
CASSFTLAVQETQYF
TGTGCCAGCAGCTTTACACTAGCGGTCCAAGAGACCCAGTACTTC
>-|TRBJ1-2|-|TRBV5-6
CASSFQGWGYTF
TGTGCCAGCAGCTTTCAGGGTTGGGGCTACACCTTC
>-|TRBJ2-6|-|TRBV28
CASSSSSGANVLTF
TGTGCCAGCAGTTCTAGCTCTGGGGCCAACGTCCTGACTTTC
>TRBD2|TRBJ2-3|once|TRBV2
CASRSGSGSADTQYF
TGTGCCAGCAGGAGTGGGAGCGGGAGCGCAGATACGCAGTATTTT
>TRBD2|TRBJ2-7|-|TRBV5-1
CASSPSAGLAYEQYF
TGCGCCAGCAGCCCCTCAGCGGGACTAGCGTACGAGCAGTACTTC
>TRBD1|TRBJ1-6|once|TRBV27
CASSPRQGSSYNSPLHF
TGTGCCAGCAGTCCCAGACAGGGGAGCTCCTATAATTCACCCCTCCACTTT
>-|TRBJ2-1|-|TRBV11-2
CASSLVQTGTSYNEQFF
TGTGCCAGCAGCTTAGTGCAGACAGGAACCTCTTACAATGAGCAGTTCTTC
>TRBD2|TRBJ2-1|-|TRBV18
CASSEREASYNEQFF
TGTGCCAGCTCCGAGCGGGAGGCCTCCTACAATGAGCAGTTCTTC
>-|TRBJ2-5|-|TRBV3-1/TRBV3-2
CASRRLGGRETQYF
TGTGCCAGCAGACGCCTCGGGGGGCGGGAGACCCAGTACTTC
>TRBD1|TRBJ2-7|once|TRBV27
CASSGQGAWEQYF
TGTGCCAGCAGTGGACAGGGGGCCTGGGAGCAGTACTTC
>-|TRBJ1-5|-|TRBV3-1/TRBV3-2
CASSQSGSDQPQHF
TGTGCCAGCAGCCAGTCGGGATCAGATCAGCCCCAGCATTTT
>TRBD1|TRBJ1-2|-|TRBV15
CATSLTGVGYTF
TGTGCCACCAGCCTCACAGGGGTCGGCTACACCTTC
>TRBD2|TRBJ2-1|-|TRBV27
CASSLLAGGENEQFF
TGTGCCAGCAGTTTATTAGCGGGAGGAGAGAATGAGCAGTTCTTC
>-|TRBJ2-2|-|TRBV5-4
CASSLGGKLNTGELFF
TGTGCCAGCAGCTTGGGAGGAAAATTAAACACCGGGGAGCTGTTTTTT
>-|TRBJ2-7|-|TRBV5-8
CASSRPLRPYEQYF
TGTGCCAGCAGCCGGCCCCTCAGGCCCTACGAGCAGTACTTC
>-|TRBJ1-5|-|TRBV7-2
CASSNGGYQPQHF
TGTGCCAGCAGCAATGGGGGGTATCAGCCCCAGCATTTT